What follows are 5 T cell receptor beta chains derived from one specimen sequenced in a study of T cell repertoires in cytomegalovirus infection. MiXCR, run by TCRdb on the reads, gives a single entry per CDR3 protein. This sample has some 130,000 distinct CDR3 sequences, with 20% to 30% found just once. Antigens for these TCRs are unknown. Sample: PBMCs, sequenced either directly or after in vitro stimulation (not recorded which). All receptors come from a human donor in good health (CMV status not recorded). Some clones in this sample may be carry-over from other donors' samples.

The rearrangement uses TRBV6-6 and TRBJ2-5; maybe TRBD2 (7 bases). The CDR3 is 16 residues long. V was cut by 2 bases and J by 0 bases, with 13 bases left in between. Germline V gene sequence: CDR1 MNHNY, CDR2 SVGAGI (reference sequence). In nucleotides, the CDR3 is TGTGCCAGCAGTTACGGGGAGGGGGAACACCAAGAGACCCAGTACTTC. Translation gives CASSYGEGEHQETQYF.

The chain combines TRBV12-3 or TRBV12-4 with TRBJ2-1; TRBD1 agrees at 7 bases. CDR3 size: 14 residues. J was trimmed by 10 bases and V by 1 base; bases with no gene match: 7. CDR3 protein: CASSLGQGTREQFF. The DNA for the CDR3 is TGTGCCAGCAGTTTAGGACAGGGAACACGAGAGCAGTTCTTC.

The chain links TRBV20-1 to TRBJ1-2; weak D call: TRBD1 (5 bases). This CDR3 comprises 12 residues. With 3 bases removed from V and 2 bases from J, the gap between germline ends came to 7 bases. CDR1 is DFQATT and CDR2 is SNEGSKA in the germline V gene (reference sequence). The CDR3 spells CSARTVNYGYTF. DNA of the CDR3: TGCAGTGCTAGGACAGTCAACTATGGCTACACCTTC.

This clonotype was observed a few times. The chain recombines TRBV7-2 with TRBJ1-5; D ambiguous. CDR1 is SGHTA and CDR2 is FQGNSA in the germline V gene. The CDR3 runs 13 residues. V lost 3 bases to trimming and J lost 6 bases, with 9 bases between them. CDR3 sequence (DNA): TGTGCCAGCAGCTTGGAAGGGTTTCAGCCCCAGCATTTT. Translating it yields CASSLEGFQPQHF.

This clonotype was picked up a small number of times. The CDR3 DNA reads TGTGCCAGCAGTATCCCGGGACAGGGGCGAAATGAGCAGTTCTTC. Amino acids: CASSIPGQGRNEQFF. This chain links TRBV12-3 or TRBV12-4 with TRBJ2-1; 10 bases are a match to TRBD1. This CDR3 region has 15 residues. V was pared by 5 bases and J by 7 bases, with 8 bases of the junction left unmatched.